A single sample gave rise to the 16 T cell receptor beta chains below, sequenced in a study of blood T cells in healthy people across ages. With a J-beta primer mix and a sample-barcoded 5' primer, a second PCR ran about 7 to 11 cycles. MiXCR was run by TCRdb on the 5' RACE reads, yielding one entry per CDR3 protein. The sample lists about 1,500,000 distinct CDR3 sequences; around 42% were seen once. Sequences were obtained from blood. Receptors originate from a young woman in good health.

This rearrangement joins TRBV20-1 to TRBJ1-1; 7 bases align to TRBD1. The V and J ends lost 1 base and 7 bases, in that order; junction bases with no gene match: 9. The germline gives CDR1 DFQATT, CDR2 SNEGSKA (reference sequence). The CDR3 has 14 amino acids. This CDR3 reads CSARGDRDSYEAFF. Written as DNA, the CDR3 is TGCAGTGCTAGAGGCGACCGGGACAGCTATGAAGCTTTCTTT.

This rearrangement joins TRBV20-1 to TRBJ2-5; TRBD2 is a possible D gene (6 bases). The germline V and J ends were trimmed by 0 bases and 1 base, with 12 bases remaining between them. This CDR3 contains 15 residues. Germline assignment: CDR1 DFQATT and CDR2 SNEGSKA (reference sequence). CDR3 DNA sequence: TGCAGTGCTAGAGAGACCGGACTAACCCAAGAGACCCAGTACTTC. It encodes CSARETGLTQETQYF.

A word on this clonotype: Compared with germline, one end of the junction differs, possibly owing to a read error. The chain employs TRBV5-1 and TRBJ1-2; 8 bases fit TRBD1. This CDR3 comprises 17 residues. CDR1 and CDR2 from the germline V gene are SGHRS and YFSETQ. The CDR3, as DNA: TGCGCCAACAGCTCCGGGACAGGCTTAATCGCTAACTATGGCTACACCTTC. The encoded protein is CANSSGTGLIANYGYTF.

There are a few counts of this clonotype. At one end the junction does not follow the germline gene, possibly because of a read error. The gene calls are TRBV20-1 and TRBJ2-3; TRBD1 agrees at 7 bases. The germline CDR1 and CDR2 sequences are DFQATT and SNEGSKA (reference sequence). This CDR3 is built from 12 residues. CDR3 nucleotide sequence: TGCAGGGCTAGAGAGCCGGGACAGCGGCAGTATTTT. This codes for CRAREPGQRQYF.

The chain joins TRBV14 to TRBJ1-1; D remains unclear. The germline V and J ends were trimmed by 1 base and 0 bases, with 6 bases remaining between them. This CDR3 is 14 amino acids long. CDR1 is SGHDN, CDR2 FVKESK, per germline. CDR3 sequence: CASSQVVLNTEAFF. CDR3 coding DNA: TGTGCCAGCAGCCAAGTCGTCTTGAACACTGAAGCTTTCTTT.

The chain has TRBV11-2 and TRBJ1-1; 8 bases agree with TRBD1. V lost 5 bases and J lost 4; bases outside the gene matches: 9. CDR3 size: 15 residues. CDR1 is SGHAT, CDR2 FQNNGV, per germline. Here the CDR3 DNA reads TGTGCCAGCAGCCCGATTAACAGGGGGATCACTGAAGCTTTCTTT. It encodes CASSPINRGITEAFF. The whole variable domain, remainder taken from reference TRBV11-2 and TRBJ1-1, is EAGVAQSPRYKIIEKRQSVAFWCNPISGHATLYWYQQILGQGPKLLIQFQNNGVVDDSQLPKDRFSAERLKGVDSTLKIQPAKLEDSAVYLCASSPINRGITEAFFGQGTRLTVV.

A few counts support this clonotype. This sequence joins TRBV20-1 and TRBJ1-2; weak D call: TRBD1 (5 bases). With 5 bases removed from V and 3 bases from J, the gap between germline ends came to 13 bases. From germline, CDR1 is DFQATT and CDR2 SNEGSKA (reference sequence). The CDR3 contains 13 residues. The CDR3 region is CSAVRGVDYGYTF. Written as DNA, the CDR3 is TGCAGTGCTGTGAGGGGTGTGGACTATGGCTACACCTTC.

The chain recombines TRBV4-2 with TRBJ2-1, with 8 bases aligning to TRBD2. J lost 2 bases, V lost 5 bases, and 8 bases had no gene match. The CDR3 spans 16 residues. Germline V gene lookup returns CDR1 LGHNA and CDR2 YNFKEQ. CDR3 in amino acids: CASSISGADPYNEQFF. As DNA, the CDR3 is TGTGCCAGCAGCATTAGCGGGGCCGACCCCTACAATGAGCAGTTCTTC.

The chain employs TRBV7-9 and TRBJ2-7, with D perhaps matching TRBD1 (6 bases). The DNA end is more similar to TRBJ2-5, so the J call may be wrong. The germline CDR1 and CDR2 sequences are SEHNR and FQNEAQ (reference sequence). CDR3 length: 14 residues. Written as DNA, the CDR3 is TGTGCCAGCAGCCCCCACGACAGGCAAGAGACCCAGTACTTC. This sequence encodes CASSPHDRQETQYF.

This sequence joins TRBV15 and TRBJ2-7; TRBD2 aligns across 8 bases. Germline V CDR1 and CDR2: LNHNV, YYDKDF (reference sequence). V was pared by 1 base and J by 3 bases, with 5 bases of the junction left unmatched. The CDR3 has 15 amino acids. The CDR3 is CATSRGSGTSYEQYF. In nucleotides, the CDR3 is TGTGCCACCAGCAGAGGTAGCGGGACTAGCTACGAGCAGTACTTC.

In its sample, this clonotype was seen a few times. The chain has TRBV12-3 or TRBV12-4 and TRBJ2-7; D perhaps matches TRBD2 (7 bases). The CDR3 spans 13 residues. The ends were cut back, 7 bases at V and 2 bases at J, with 12 bases in the middle. The chain's CDR3 is CASMGGAPYEQYF. The DNA of the CDR3 is TGTGCCAGCATGGGGGGGGCTCCCTACGAGCAGTACTTC.

This chain links TRBV27 with TRBJ2-2; D may match TRBD1 or TRBD2 (6 bases each). The germline CDR1 and CDR2 sequences are MNHEY and SMNVEV (reference sequence). The CDR3 covers 15 residues. The V end lost 6 bases, the J end lost 6 bases, and 17 bases lay between the germline ends. This CDR3 is CASSTRGAVSGELFF. The CDR3 DNA is TGTGCCAGCAGCACAAGGGGGGCGGTTTCCGGGGAGCTGTTTTTT.

Only a few counts were recorded for this clonotype. The chain combines TRBV6-5 with TRBJ1-2, with 7 bases matching TRBD1. The CDR3 sequence is 13 residues long. V lost 7 bases to trimming and J lost 7 bases; unmatched junction nucleotides: 9. Germline V gives CDR1 MNHEY, CDR2 SVGAGI. This CDR3 reads CASISRGISGYTF. CDR3 bases: TGTGCCAGCATTTCCAGGGGGATATCTGGCTACACCTTC.

This clonotype was detected only a few times. The J gene is TRBJ1-2, the V gene TRBV7-2; 7 nucleotides match TRBD1. Per the germline V gene, CDR1 is SGHTA and CDR2 is FQGNSA. V lost 1 base and J lost 7; bases outside the gene matches: 9. CDR3 length: 15 amino acids. CDR3 DNA sequence: TGTGCCAGCAGCTTAGGCTTGGGACAGCTGGGTGGCTACACCTTC. Translated: CASSLGLGQLGGYTF.

The CDR3 DNA reads TGCAGCGTTGAATCCGGCTATAACTATGGCTACACCTTC. It yields the protein CSVESGYNYGYTF. The V and J genes are TRBV29-1 and TRBJ1-2; no clear D. The CDR3 has 13 residues. Germline CDR1 reads SQVTM; CDR2 reads ANQGSEA. Trimming removed 2 bases from V and 1 base from J, with 8 bases in between.

This clonotype was found a few times. V is TRBV2 and J is TRBJ2-7; 9 positions agree with TRBD2. V dropped 7 bases and J dropped 3; count of bases not matched to a gene: 4. The CDR3 covers 13 residues. The germline CDR1 and CDR2 sequences are SNHLY and FYNNEI. CDR3 bases: TGTGCCAGCAATCCTAGCGGGAACTACGAGCAGTACTTC. This gives the protein CASNPSGNYEQYF.